One T cell receptor (beta chain) is described in this entry. Its antigen is unidentified. cDNA synthesis used the whole RNA isolate, giving expressed TCRB sequences. There were millions of reads on average in the naive, central memory and regulatory T cell samples. Generated by immunoSEQ multiplex PCR, the TCRdb table keeps only in-frame clones and is missing some. The repertoire has some 700,000 clones, 13% of them found once; the top ten carry around 0.022%. This CDR3 spans 16 amino acids. Markers CD45RO/CCR7/CD25/CD127/CD95/CD27 served to sort CD4+ naive, central memory, regulatory and stem cell-like memory cells. These data come from a study of beta chain features in type 1 diabetes. Study-wide results and limits: Type 1 diabetes patients showed a moderate but significant shortening of TCRB CDR3s in all four CD4+ subsets. In comparison with healthy donors, patients had naive, central memory and Treg TCRB repertoires that appeared more similar. Type 1 diabetes patients had fewer VDJ junction insertions and more deletions.

J is TRBJ2-4 and V is TRBV21-1; the table assigns TRBD1, which was not confirmed against the DNA. TRBV21-1 is shown as a pseudogene. The sequencing input was naive CD4+ T cells from blood. The receptor's source is a man younger than 35 with type 1 diabetes. CDR3 loop: CASSRLKGSAKNIQYF. The CDR3, as DNA: TGTGCCAGCAGCCGGCTAAAGGGGTCAGCCAAAAACATTCAGTACTTC.